Below, 24 T cell receptor beta chains from the same sample are listed, as sequenced in a study of CD8 T cells in ankylosing spondylitis. Study-wide results and caveats: A TCR beta motif made of fewer than 10 highly homologous variants seemed typical of ankylosing spondylitis blood.

TCRdb passed the 5' RACE reads through MiXCR, listing each CDR3 protein once. Seen here are around 770,000 distinct CDR3 sequences, about 10% observed once, and the top ten hold about 0.5%. No antigens are known for them. The specimen was blood, either unsorted or a sorted T cell fraction (not recorded which). The receptors come from a male donor with ankylosing spondylitis.

This clonotype was seen ten or more times. The chain combines TRBV24-1 with TRBJ1-2; D uncertain. The CDR3 has 13 amino acids. In germline, CDR1 is KGHDR, CDR2 SFDVKD. The V and J ends lost 2 bases and 4 bases respectively, with 7 bases between them. The CDR3 DNA reads TGTGCCACCAGTGATTGGCGGACCTATGGCTACACCTTC. This translates into CATSDWRTYGYTF.

This clonotype was picked up many times. V and J are TRBV3-1 and TRBJ1-2, with unresolved D. CDR3 length equals 11 residues. Looked up from germline, CDR1 is LGHDT and CDR2 is YNNKEL (reference sequence). Trimming removed 9 bases from V and 7 bases from J, with 12 bases in between. The CDR3 reads CASATSGGYTF. The CDR3 nucleotides are TGTGCCAGTGCCACATCGGGTGGCTACACCTTC.

This clonotype was seen a handful of times. The J gene is TRBJ2-7, the V gene TRBV20-1, with unresolved D. CDR1 is DFQATT, CDR2 SNEGSKA, per germline (reference sequence). V dropped 6 bases and J dropped 1 base, with 16 bases sitting between them. The CDR3 loop spans 14 amino acids. Here the CDR3 reads CSASRPAISYEQYF. CDR3 bases: TGCAGTGCCTCCCGGCCAGCGATATCCTACGAGCAGTACTTC.

This clonotype was seen more than once but under ten times. The rearrangement uses TRBV5-1 and TRBJ1-2; no firm D call. V gave up 5 bases and J gave up 2 bases, with 10 bases separating them. The germline V gene has CDR1 SGHRS and CDR2 YFSETQ. This CDR3 region has 13 residues. For the CDR3, the DNA is TGCGCCAGCAGGCTAGCGGGGAACTATGGCTACACCTTC. Amino acid sequence: CASRLAGNYGYTF.

In its sample, this clonotype was seen a few times. The chain recombines TRBV28 with TRBJ1-6; no reliable D call. The ends were cut back, 2 bases at V and 10 bases at J, with 9 bases in the middle. The CDR3 extends over 13 amino acids. Looked up from germline, CDR1 is MDHEN and CDR2 is SYDVKM. This chain's CDR3 is CASSLVSESPLHF. The CDR3 bases are TGTGCCAGCAGTTTAGTTTCGGAGTCACCCCTCCACTTT.

This clonotype has just a few counts. The chain links TRBV2 to TRBJ2-1; tentative D call: TRBD2 (6 bases). Between the trimmed V and J ends, which lost 7 bases and 2 bases, there was a span of 15 bases. This CDR3 has 15 amino acids. Germline CDR1 reads SNHLY; CDR2 reads FYNNEI. CDR3 loop: CASTRRGGTYNEQFF. CDR3 in DNA: TGTGCCAGCACCAGAAGGGGAGGAACCTACAATGAGCAGTTCTTC.

This chain joins TRBV2 and TRBJ2-7, with D unclear. Trimming stripped 0 bases from V and 0 bases from J, with 6 bases between. Germline V gene sequence: CDR1 SNHLY, CDR2 FYNNEI. The CDR3 runs 14 residues. The CDR3 reads CASSEALGSYEQYF. CDR3 coding DNA: TGTGCCAGCAGTGAAGCGCTTGGCTCCTACGAGCAGTACTTC.

The sample holds a few counts of this clonotype. This rearrangement joins TRBV6-1 to TRBJ1-4; 8 nucleotides match TRBD1. CDR3 length equals 16 residues. Germline CDR1 and CDR2: MNHNS and SASEGT. The V gene end was trimmed by 5 bases and the J gene end by 7 bases; junction bases not matched to a gene: 12. In DNA, the CDR3 is TGTGCCAGCAGTCGGACAGGGTTGATGATGGTTGAAAAACTGTTTTTT. Amino acids: CASSRTGLMMVEKLFF.

The V call is TRBV10-3, the J call TRBJ2-1; a weak D match, TRBD1 (7 bases). Germline CDR1 reads ENHRY; CDR2 reads SYGVKD. V was trimmed by 2 bases and J by 9 bases, leaving 14 bases between them. The CDR3 has 14 amino acids. CDR3 region: CAISEPRQGGEQFF. As DNA, the CDR3 is TGTGCCATCAGTGAGCCGAGACAGGGAGGTGAGCAGTTCTTC.

The CDR3 protein is CASSPGGYTQYF. The CDR3 DNA is TGTGCCAGCAGCCCCGGGGGATATACGCAGTATTTT. The gene calls are TRBV5-6 and TRBJ2-3; perhaps TRBD2 as D (6 bases). The CDR3 is 12 amino acids. CDR1 is SGHDT, CDR2 YYEEEE, per germline. Trimming removed 4 bases from V and 7 bases from J, with 10 bases in between.

This clonotype appeared many times. The genes are TRBV4-3 and TRBJ2-1; TRBD2 matches 15 bases. The CDR3 is 16 amino acids. J was trimmed by 7 bases and V by 5 bases; bases with no gene match: 6. Germline V gene sequence: CDR1 LGHNA, CDR2 YSLEER. This chain's CDR3 is CASSLGLAGGGNEQFF. As DNA, the CDR3 is TGCGCCAGCAGCTTGGGACTAGCGGGAGGAGGGAATGAGCAGTTCTTC.

This chain uses TRBV11-3 with TRBJ1-2; D not certain. The germline CDR1 and CDR2 sequences are SGHNT and YENEEA. The germline V and J ends were trimmed by 1 base and 5 bases, with 11 bases remaining between them. CDR3 length equals 14 residues. The CDR3 reads CASSLVSSQYGYTF. The CDR3, as DNA: TGTGCCAGCAGCTTAGTGAGCAGTCAATATGGCTACACCTTC.

The chain uses TRBV18 and TRBJ1-5; D remains ambiguous. Germline CDR1 KGHSH, CDR2 LQKENI. The CDR3 is 14 amino acids. Trimming removed 2 bases from V and 2 bases from J, with 7 bases in between. The CDR3 spells CASSPGVGNQPQHF. CDR3 nucleotides: TGTGCCAGCTCACCAGGGGTTGGCAATCAGCCCCAGCATTTT. Variable domain in full (rest from reference TRBV18 and TRBJ1-5): NAGVMQNPRHLVRRRGQEARLRCSPMKGHSHVYWYRQLPEEGLKFMVYLQKENIIDESGMPKERFSAEFPKEGPSILRIQQVVRGDSAAYFCASSPGVGNQPQHFGDGTRLSIL.

The genes are TRBV20-1 and TRBJ2-1, with 8 bases that match TRBD2. The CDR3 consists of 15 residues. In germline, CDR1 is DFQATT, CDR2 SNEGSKA (reference sequence). Trimming removed 3 bases from V and 7 bases from J; junction bases left unmatched: 11. The CDR3 coding sequence is TGCAGTGCTAGTAGGGTCGGGGGGGACGGTAATGAGCAGTTCTTC. This encodes CSASRVGGDGNEQFF.

This clonotype was detected a few times. The V call is TRBV6-1, the J call TRBJ2-7, with a weak D call TRBD1 (6 bases). CDR1 and CDR2 from the germline V gene are MNHNS and SASEGT. Trimming stripped 6 bases from V and 0 bases from J, with 12 bases between. This CDR3 region has 14 residues. This CDR3 reads CASRPRRGSYEQYF. The CDR3, as DNA: TGTGCCAGCAGACCGCGCAGGGGCTCCTACGAGCAGTACTTC.

This rearrangement joins TRBV7-9 to TRBJ1-1; D is uncertain. The germline V and J ends were trimmed by 2 bases and 3 bases, with 10 bases remaining between them. Germline loops: CDR1 SEHNR, CDR2 FQNEAQ (reference sequence). The CDR3 loop spans 14 amino acids. CDR3 DNA sequence: TGTGCCAGCAGCTTAATTAACGGGGACACTGAAGCTTTCTTT. Translated, it gives CASSLINGDTEAFF. The variable domain in full, with the rest retrieved from reference TRBV7-9 and TRBJ1-1, is DTGVSQNPRHKITKRGQNVTFRCDPISEHNRLYWYRQTLGQGPEFLTYFQNEAQLEKSRLLSDRFSAERPKGSFSTLEIQRTEQGDSAMYLCASSLINGDTEAFFGQGTRLTVV.

This clonotype was counted at least ten times. The chain couples TRBV20-1 to TRBJ2-7; 14 positions match TRBD2. The CDR3 is made up of 14 amino acids. Germline CDR1 and CDR2: DFQATT and SNEGSKA (reference sequence). V dropped 5 bases and J dropped 9; count of bases not matched to a gene: 9. The CDR3 loop reads CSAPGLAGDERQYF. CDR3 bases: TGCAGTGCTCCGGGACTAGCGGGAGACGAAAGGCAGTACTTC.

V is TRBV28 and J is TRBJ2-2; tentative D call: TRBD1 (5 bases). V lost 2 bases and J 4 bases, leaving 14 bases between the germline ends. CDR3 length equals 16 residues. Germline V gene data show CDR1 as MDHEN and CDR2 as SYDVKM. In DNA form, the CDR3 reads TGTGCCAGCAGTTTACTTATTACAGGACCCACCGGGGAGCTGTTTTTT. It translates to CASSLLITGPTGELFF.

The rearrangement joins TRBV28 to TRBJ1-4; tentative D call: TRBD1 (5 bases). Deletions cut 5 bases from V and 1 base from J, with 11 bases between. Germline V gene data show CDR1 as MDHEN and CDR2 as SYDVKM. CDR3 length: 15 amino acids. The CDR3 loop is CASSPTRGTNEKLFF. The CDR3, as DNA: TGTGCCAGCAGTCCTACAAGGGGAACTAATGAAAAACTGTTTTTT.

This chain connects TRBV29-1 to TRBJ2-7, with D perhaps matching TRBD1 or TRBD2 (5 bases each). Germline CDR1 is SQVTM and CDR2 is ANQGSEA. CDR3 length: 12 residues. This chain's CDR3 is CSTRDGTYEQYF. As DNA, the CDR3 is TGCAGTACCCGGGACGGCACCTACGAGCAGTACTTC.

This chain links TRBV10-3 with TRBJ2-3, with D perhaps TRBD2 (5 bases). Per the germline V gene, CDR1 is ENHRY and CDR2 is SYGVKD. The CDR3 is 17 residues long. The V gene lost 3 bases and the J gene lost 2 bases, with 18 bases spanning the gap. CDR3 coding DNA: TGTGCCATCAGTGACCCGACAACTTCGAGGGCCACAGATACGCAGTATTTT. It specifies CAISDPTTSRATDTQYF.

This clonotype was counted ten times or more. The V and J genes are TRBV9 and TRBJ1-2; no firm D call. V was cut by 1 base and J by 5 bases, with 15 bases left in between. This CDR3 comprises 15 residues. Looked up from germline, CDR1 is SGDLS and CDR2 is YYNGEE. The CDR3 DNA follows: TGTGCCAGCAGCGTACACGGCTTTCCCGATTATGGCTACACCTTC. Translation gives CASSVHGFPDYGYTF.

The table lists this clonotype with a few counts. This chain connects TRBV20-1 to TRBJ1-3; 7 bases line up with TRBD1. There are 13 residues in the CDR3. The J segment lost 1 base and the V segment lost 6 bases, leaving 3 bases of the junction unmatched. Per germline, CDR1 DFQATT and CDR2 SNEGSKA (reference sequence). In DNA form, the CDR3 reads TGCAGTGCCCAGGGACAGTCTGGAAACACCATATATTTT. It is translated as CSAQGQSGNTIYF.

This chain connects TRBV7-8 to TRBJ2-4; possible D gene TRBD1, 7 bases. This CDR3 region has 15 residues. Trimming cost V 5 bases and J 7 bases, with 18 bases left between them. Germline assignment: CDR1 SGHVS and CDR2 FQNEAQ. The CDR3 sequence is CASSPRGAWANIQYF. CDR3 in DNA: TGTGCCAGCAGCCCCAGGGGGGCTTGGGCGAACATTCAGTACTTC.